The rows below give T cell receptor beta chains drawn from one sample of a study of shared clonotypes between healthy human individuals. This table comes from immunoSEQ multiplex PCR, and its TCRdb copy is limited to in-frame clones, with some not included. The repertoire holds roughly 700,000 clones, with about 90% as singletons. Sequenced sample: memory CD8+ T cells from PBMCs. Receptor source: a man aged 18-30 years in good health. Some clones in this sample may be carry-over from other donors' samples. Each CDR3 is given with its conserved first and last residue. The D gene is left open where the match is weak. A row's size may be missing; if present it is once, few, many or a size class.

TRBV9	TRBJ2-7	14	TRBD1	NA	CASSGTGGLYEQYF	TGTGCCAGCAGCGGGACAGGGGGGTTGTACGAGCAGTACTTC
TRBV4-1	TRBJ1-2	15	TRBD1	once	CASSGRQGENYGYTF	TGCGCCAGCAGCGGACGACAGGGGGAGAACTATGGCTACACCTTC
TRBV30	TRBJ1-1	15	NA	NA	CAWSVFAGWNTEAFF	TGTGCCTGGAGTGTCTTTGCAGGTTGGAACACTGAAGCTTTCTTT
TRBV4-1	TRBJ1-2	20	TRBD1	NA	CASSQAPRAIGTGVSYGYTF	TGCGCCAGCAGCCAAGCTCCCCGCGCTATTGGGACAGGGGTTTCCTATGGCTACACCTTC
TRBV27	TRBJ2-1	16	TRBD1	NA	CASNLDGTGIGDEQFF	TGTGCCAGCAATTTAGACGGGACAGGGATCGGGGATGAGCAGTTCTTC
TRBV10-1	TRBJ2-7	15	TRBD2	NA	CARRPETSGAYEQYF	TGCGCCAGACGCCCGGAGACTAGCGGAGCTTACGAGCAGTACTTC
TRBV9	TRBJ1-1	14	NA	few	CASSVEGMGTEAFF	TGTGCCAGCAGCGTAGAGGGCATGGGAACTGAAGCTTTCTTT
TRBV6-1	TRBJ1-5	15	NA	once	CASSDYYDPELPQHF	TGTGCCAGCAGTGATTATTACGACCCCGAGTTGCCCCAGCATTTT
TRBV4-1	TRBJ2-7	15	TRBD1	NA	CASSPRGTGLSEQYF	TGCGCCAGCAGCCCCCGGGGGACAGGGTTGTCCGAGCAGTACTTC
TRBV5-1	TRBJ2-1	14	NA	NA	CASSSGLFPDEQFF	TGCGCCAGCAGCTCGGGACTTTTCCCGGATGAGCAGTTCTTC
TRBV4-1	TRBJ1-4	15	NA	NA	CASSQAARSDEKLFF	TGCGCCAGCAGCCAAGCGGCCCGCTCGGATGAAAAACTGTTTTTT
TRBV4-2	TRBJ1-2	17	TRBD1	NA	CASSQPWERQGGNGYTF	TGTGCCAGCAGCCAACCCTGGGAGAGACAGGGTGGTAATGGCTACACCTTC
TRBV11-2	TRBJ2-7	13	NA	NA	CASSFTPTYEQYF	TGTGCCAGCAGCTTTACGCCCACCTACGAGCAGTACTTC
TRBV28	TRBJ2-7	15	TRBD2	NA	CASSPGLANYYEQYF	TGTGCCAGCAGTCCAGGACTAGCGAATTACTACGAGCAGTACTTC
TRBV7-3	TRBJ2-7	12	NA	NA	CASSPDGGEQYF	TGTGCCAGCAGCCCGGACGGCGGCGAGCAGTACTTC
TRBV15	TRBJ2-2	16	TRBD1	NA	CATSSTGQGISGELFF	TGTGCCACCAGCAGCACGGGACAGGGTATCTCCGGGGAGCTGTTTTTT
TRBV6-6	TRBJ2-1	16	NA	NA	CASSWTGTDSYNEQFF	TGTGCCAGCAGTTGGACCGGGACCGACTCCTACAATGAGCAGTTCTTC
TRBV28	TRBJ2-1	13	TRBD2	NA	CASSLRSGGEQFF	TGTGCCAGCAGTTTAAGGTCGGGGGGTGAGCAGTTCTTC
TRBV28	TRBJ2-7	12	TRBD2	NA	CASTSGSYEQYF	TGTGCCAGCACTAGCGGGTCCTACGAGCAGTACTTC
TRBV28	TRBJ2-2	15	NA	NA	CASSFVSGNTGELFF	TGTGCCAGCAGTTTTGTATCAGGGAACACCGGGGAGCTGTTTTTT
TRBV11-2	TRBJ2-5	14	TRBD2	NA	CASSAPGGRQTQYF	TGTGCCAGCAGCGCGCCGGGCGGGAGACAGACCCAGTACTTC
TRBV4-2	TRBJ2-7	16	NA	once	CASSPTVRSSPYEQYF	TGTGCCAGCAGCCCCACCGTCCGGAGTTCCCCTTACGAGCAGTACTTC
TRBV6-5	TRBJ1-1	13	NA	NA	CASSYNSRTEAFF	TGTGCCAGCAGTTACAACTCAAGGACTGAAGCTTTCTTT
TRBV7-9	TRBJ2-5	12	NA	NA	CASTPAGETQYF	TGTGCCAGCACCCCAGCAGGAGAGACCCAGTACTTC
TRBV27	TRBJ2-7	14	TRBD1	NA	CASTQTGGNYEQYF	TGTGCCAGCACCCAGACAGGGGGAAACTACGAGCAGTACTTC
TRBV2	TRBJ2-1	19	TRBD2	NA	CASSDSTSGPISSYNEQFF	TGTGCCAGCAGTGATAGTACTAGCGGGCCTATCAGCTCCTACAATGAGCAGTTCTTC
TRBV28	TRBJ1-2	15	NA	once	CASSSRRGRDYGYTF	TGTGCCAGCAGTTCGAGGAGGGGCAGGGACTATGGCTACACCTTC
TRBV7-9	TRBJ2-2	17	NA	NA	CASSPPATLVNTGELFF	TGTGCCAGCAGCCCCCCTGCAACATTAGTGAACACCGGGGAGCTGTTTTTT
TRBV7-9	TRBJ2-2	15	TRBD1	NA	CASSTPGQGAGELFF	TGTGCCAGCAGCACCCCGGGACAGGGGGCCGGGGAGCTGTTTTTT
TRBV9	TRBJ2-4	16	TRBD2	NA	CASSVGLAGSKNIQYF	TGTGCCAGCAGCGTAGGGCTAGCGGGGTCCAAAAACATTCAGTACTTC
TRBV9	TRBJ2-7	15	NA	NA	CASSLSGLAGYEQYF	TGTGCCAGCAGCTTGTCAGGGCTCGCTGGTTACGAGCAGTACTTC
TRBV4-1	TRBJ2-5	14	TRBD2	NA	CASSQVGGEGTQYF	TGCGCCAGCAGCCAAGTAGGCGGGGAGGGGACCCAGTACTTC
TRBV7-3	TRBJ2-1	16	TRBD2	NA	CASSPSGVSSYNEQFF	TGTGCCAGCAGCCCGAGCGGGGTGAGCTCCTACAATGAGCAGTTCTTC
TRBV5-1	TRBJ2-7	14	TRBD1	NA	CASSFRQGTYEQYF	TGCGCCAGCAGCTTTAGACAGGGGACCTACGAGCAGTACTTC
TRBV19	TRBJ2-2	21	TRBD2	NA	CASSIPPASGRGEANTGELFF	TGTGCCAGTAGTATCCCGCCCGCTAGCGGGAGAGGGGAGGCAAACACCGGGGAGCTGTTTTTT
TRBV9	TRBJ2-7	14	NA	once	CASSVGADLYEQYF	TGTGCCAGCAGCGTAGGTGCCGATCTCTACGAGCAGTACTTC
TRBV29-1	TRBJ2-7	12	TRBD2	NA	CSVVAGGYEQYF	TGCAGCGTTGTAGCGGGGGGCTACGAGCAGTACTTC
TRBV19	TRBJ1-3	15	TRBD1	NA	CASSATGSSGNTIYF	TGTGCCAGTAGTGCGACAGGGAGCTCTGGAAACACCATATATTTT
TRBV9	TRBJ2-5	14	TRBD1	NA	CASSVSGGRETQYF	TGTGCCAGCAGCGTTTCAGGGGGCCGGGAGACCCAGTACTTC
TRBV9	TRBJ1-1	15	NA	NA	CASSQKGFLNTEAFF	TGTGCCAGCAGCCAGAAAGGCTTCCTGAACACTGAAGCTTTCTTT
TRBV27	TRBJ2-5	16	NA	NA	CASSLSLGTYQETQYF	TGTGCCAGCAGTTTGAGTCTAGGGACGTACCAAGAGACCCAGTACTTC
TRBV18	TRBJ2-1	16	TRBD2	once	CASSLGTSGSVNEQFF	TGTGCCAGCTCACTCGGGACTAGCGGGAGCGTAAATGAGCAGTTCTTC
TRBV18	TRBJ2-1	16	TRBD2	NA	CASSPPGLAGYNEQFF	TGTGCCAGCTCACCACCGGGACTAGCGGGGTACAATGAGCAGTTCTTC
TRBV7-2	TRBJ2-7	16	NA	NA	CASSLARQPAGYEQYF	TGTGCCAGCAGCTTAGCGAGACAGCCCGCCGGGTACGAGCAGTACTTC
TRBV28	TRBJ2-7	15	NA	NA	CASSSRHLGSYEQYF	TGTGCCAGCAGCTCCCGACATCTTGGTAGCTACGAGCAGTACTTC
TRBV9	TRBJ2-2	15	NA	NA	CASSVALMNTGELFF	TGTGCCAGCAGCGTAGCCCTCATGAACACCGGGGAGCTGTTTTTT
TRBV6-1	TRBJ2-3	15	NA	NA	CASSDPQGGLDTQYF	TGTGCCAGCAGTGATCCTCAAGGTGGGCTTGATACGCAGTATTTT
TRBV5-1	TRBJ2-3	16	TRBD2	NA	CASQGREGVPTDTQYF	TGCGCCAGCCAAGGGAGGGAGGGCGTCCCCACAGATACGCAGTATTTT
TRBV10-3	TRBJ1-6	14	NA	NA	CAISLDRLYSPLHF	TGTGCCATCAGTTTAGACAGGCTCTATTCACCCCTCCACTTT
TRBV19	TRBJ2-7	14	TRBD1	NA	CASSLGTGQNEQYF	TGTGCCAGTAGTTTGGGGACAGGGCAAAACGAGCAGTACTTC
TRBV6-5	TRBJ1-2	13	NA	NA	CASSYSGGQGYTF	TGTGCCAGCAGTTACTCTGGGGGGCAAGGCTACACCTTC
TRBV30	TRBJ2-3	18	TRBD2	NA	CAWSQFPPLVAGIDTQYF	TGTGCCTGGAGTCAATTCCCACCCCTCGTAGCGGGAATAGATACGCAGTATTTT
TRBV7-9	TRBJ2-7	15	TRBD2	NA	CASSPLAGGSYEQYF	TGTGCCAGCAGCCCTCTGGCGGGGGGTTCCTACGAGCAGTACTTC